This entry lists 10 T cell receptor beta chains sequenced from one sample in a study of cytomegalovirus exposure and HLA in healthy donors. In the PCR, 60 Vbeta and 13 Jbeta primers were used. Sequencing used immunoSEQ multiplex PCR; TCRdb keeps in-frame clones, though not all of them. This table holds some 180,000 clones, about four fifths found once. The source material was PBMCs. The source of these receptors is a woman aged 18-30 years in good health and CMV-seronegative.

The rearrangement links TRBV6-5 to TRBJ2-5; 10 positions match TRBD2. Germline-derived CDR1 and CDR2 are MNHEY and SVGAGI. With V trimmed by 5 bases and J by 3 bases, 6 bases remained unmatched. CDR3 length: 15 residues. CDR3 nucleotides: TGTGCCAGCAGTCCGTACGGGACTAGCGAAGAGACCCAGTACTTC. This sequence encodes CASSPYGTSEETQYF.

The CDR3, as DNA: TGTGCCAGCAGCTCAGTGGGACGAGGGGGACATGAGCAGTTCTTC. Its translation is CASSSVGRGGHEQFF. The chain carries TRBV7-9 and TRBJ2-1, with D tentatively TRBD1 (6 bases). Deletions cut 4 bases from V and 8 bases from J, with 18 bases between. The germline V gene has CDR1 SEHNR and CDR2 FQNEAQ (reference sequence). The CDR3 is made up of 15 amino acids.

The chain links TRBV11-2 to TRBJ2-7; weak D call: TRBD2 (5 bases). CDR3 size: 16 residues. V was clipped by 1 base and J by 3 bases, with 16 bases between them. The germline gives CDR1 SGHAT, CDR2 FQNNGV. The CDR3 nucleotides are TGTGCCAGCAGCTTAGGCCCAGCGGCATTCTTCTACGAGCAGTACGTC. Its translation is CASSLGPAAFFYEQYV.

The V and J genes are TRBV28 and TRBJ1-5; no firm D call. CDR3 size: 13 residues. V was trimmed by 1 base and J by 1 base, leaving 2 bases between them. The germline CDR1 and CDR2 sequences are MDHEN and SYDVKM. The CDR3 sequence is CASSLLSNQPQHF. DNA of the CDR3: TGTGCCAGCAGTTTATTAAGCAATCAGCCCCAGCATTTT.

A few counts support this clone. The V and J genes are TRBV5-6 and TRBJ1-3; D is uncertain. V was clipped by 1 base and J by 2 bases, with 7 bases between them. Per germline, CDR1 SGHDT and CDR2 YYEEEE. The CDR3 spans 14 residues. The CDR3 is CASSLYGAGNTIYF. The CDR3, as DNA: TGTGCCAGCAGCTTGTACGGGGCTGGAAACACCATATATTTT.

This clone was observed a few times. The chain is built from TRBV6-1 and TRBJ2-1; 8 positions match TRBD2. V shed 7 bases and J 0 bases; nucleotides not matched to a gene: 2. This CDR3 comprises 14 residues. Looked up from germline, CDR1 is MNHNS and CDR2 is SASEGT. The CDR3 sequence is CASTSGSSYNEQFF. CDR3 nucleotides: TGTGCCAGCACGAGCGGGAGCTCCTACAATGAGCAGTTCTTC.

The genes are TRBV7-9 and TRBJ2-3; possibly TRBD2 for D (6 bases). This CDR3 region has 16 residues. Trimming shortened V by 4 bases and J by 0 bases, and 14 bases separated the two germline ends. Per the germline V gene, CDR1 is SEHNR and CDR2 is FQNEAQ (reference sequence). The CDR3 is CASSSLLTRSTDTQYF. As DNA, the CDR3 is TGTGCCAGCAGCTCTTTACTGACTAGGAGCACAGATACGCAGTATTTT.

The genes are TRBV7-9 and TRBJ1-2, with unresolved D. Germline CDR1 reads SEHNR; CDR2 reads FQNEAQ (reference sequence). V was shortened by 11 bases and J by 0 bases, with 13 bases between the two germline ends. The CDR3 extends over 13 amino acids. CDR3 DNA sequence: TGTGCCGGCGGCCCCGAGACTAACTATGGCTACACCTTC. Amino acids: CAGGPETNYGYTF. The complete variable domain, with remaining parts taken from reference TRBV7-9 and TRBJ1-2, reads DTGVSQNPRHKITKRGQNVTFRCDPISEHNRLYWYRQTLGQGPEFLTYFQNEAQLEKSRLLSDRFSAERPKGSFSTLEIQRTEQGDSAMYLCAGGPETNYGYTFGSGTRLTVV.

V gene TRBV11-3 combines with J gene TRBJ1-2, with TRBD1 as a possible D gene (5 bases). The ends were cut back, 5 bases at V and 2 bases at J, with 21 bases in the middle. The germline V gene encodes CDR1 SGHNT and CDR2 YENEEA. The CDR3 is made up of 17 amino acids. The CDR3 spells CASSPQGRVARNYGYTF. As DNA, the CDR3 is TGTGCCAGCAGCCCCCAGGGTAGAGTGGCAAGAAACTATGGCTACACCTTC.

This clone was recorded only once. V gene TRBV19 combines with J gene TRBJ1-4; D is perhaps TRBD1 (6 bases). From germline, CDR1 is LNHDA and CDR2 SQIVND (reference sequence). This CDR3 region has 15 residues. Trimming took off 5 bases at V and 6 bases at J, with 16 bases between the two ends. CDR3: CASSPYREMDEKLFF. The DNA of the CDR3 is TGTGCCAGTAGTCCCTACAGGGAGATGGATGAAAAACTGTTTTTT.